Included here is one TCR beta chain sequence, with context. A J-beta primer mix and a sample-barcoded 5' primer were used in a second PCR of about 6 to 12 cycles. A single record per CDR3 protein comes from TCRdb applying MiXCR to the 5' RACE reads. The sample has fewer than 2 million distinct CDR3 sequences; 35% to 50% are singletons. The data belong to a study of blood T cells in healthy people across ages. The V and J ends lost 6 bases and 0 bases respectively, with 8 bases between them. Germline V gene data show CDR1 as DFQATT and CDR2 as SNEGSKA (reference sequence). The CDR3 extends over 12 amino acids.

The rearrangement joins TRBV20-1 to TRBJ2-5; D uncertain. The sequenced material came from blood. This receptor was taken from a human donor in good health. DNA for the CDR3: TGCAGTGCCCACTGGTACCAAGAGACCCAGTACTTC. This gives the protein CSAHWYQETQYF.